This TCR beta chain was recorded in a study of OX40 agonist ivuxolimab in advanced cancers. The wider study: A history of anti-PD-1, anti-PD-L1 or anti-CTLA-4 therapy was acceptable, and approximately 39% had some. Study results and caveats: The mean number of expanded clones was higher in CD8+ T cells than in CD4+.

The investigators sampled blood at baseline, at cycle 4 day 1, and at cycle 7 day 1. This CDR3 has 14 amino acids. V lost 3 bases, J lost 6 bases, and 13 bases lay in between. CDR1 PRHDT and CDR2 FYEKMQ come from the germline V gene (reference sequence). In the case of this clone: Its antigen is not identified.

Here immunoSEQ multiplex PCR was the method, and the copy in TCRdb shows in-frame clones only, minus some. The sample holds tens of thousands of clones, approximately 87% seen once. This TCR came from an adult with an advanced solid tumor such as melanoma, head and neck, liver or kidney cancer. The chain uses TRBV13 and TRBJ2-3; maybe TRBD1 (5 bases). This material consisted of CD4+ or CD8+ T cells sorted from blood, taken in a trial of the OX40 agonist ivuxolimab. CDR3 DNA: TGTGCCAGCAGCTTGGGGCACTCAGGGGATACGCAGTATTTT. Protein sequence: CASSLGHSGDTQYF.